One and the same sample provided the 8 T cell receptor beta chains below, sequenced in a study of type 1 and type 2 diabetes patients (dated by TCRdb to 2016 to 2018). TCRdb lists the instrument as Illumina MiSeq. For TCRbeta CDR3 amplification, the template was genomic DNA taken from the sorted T cell subsets. The TCRbeta CDR3 region was amplified by multiplex PCR using 30 forward and 13 reverse primers. TCRdb trimmed the raw reads at Q25, called clones with MiXCR and kept productive beta chains. Every distinct CDR3 protein forms one entry, paired with its most common genes and DNA. Here the sample has 250,000 or so distinct CDR3 sequences; more than 40% occur a single time. Of the sample, roughly an eighth falls within the top ten clones. The sequenced sample consisted of peripheral blood mononuclear cells (PBMCs). Receptors were obtained from a man between 18 and 35 years old with type 2 diabetes.

About this clonotype itself: It is likely a read error, because the conserved phenylalanine at the end of the CDR3 is missing. The chain combines TRBV5-1 with TRBJ1-2, with TRBD1 as a possible D gene (6 bases). Trimming shortened V by 4 bases and J by 4 bases, and 17 bases separated the two germline ends. In germline, CDR1 is SGHRS, CDR2 YFSETQ. The CDR3 has 15 amino acids. The CDR3 DNA reads as TGCGCCAGCAGCCAAGACCCAGGGGAGGTCTATGGCTACACCCTC. As protein: CASSQDPGEVYGYTL.

This sequence joins TRBV4-1 and TRBJ2-2, with 13 nucleotides matching TRBD2. Germline V lookup: CDR1 MGHRA, CDR2 YSYEKL. V dropped 5 bases and J dropped 4; count of bases not matched to a gene: 7. This CDR3 spans 17 amino acids. The CDR3 nucleotides read TGCGCCAGCAGCTCCCCTGGACTAGCGGGAGTCACCGGGGAGCTGTTTTTT. Protein: CASSSPGLAGVTGELFF.

V and J are TRBV29-1 and TRBJ2-7, with D hard to call. The J call may be in error: the DNA end matches TRBJ2-1 better. The CDR3 runs to 10 residues. Germline V gene data show CDR1 as SQVTM and CDR2 as ANQGSEA. DNA of the CDR3: TGCAGCGCCACTAATGATGAGCAGTTCTTC. This sequence encodes CSATNDEQFF.

The gene calls are TRBV14 and TRBJ1-4; D unresolved. Deletions cut 2 bases from V and 2 bases from J, with 9 bases between. The CDR3 is 15 amino acids. Germline V gives CDR1 SGHDN, CDR2 FVKESK. Written as DNA, the CDR3 is TGTGCCAGCAGCCAATACGGAGAGACTAATGAAAAACTGTTTTTT. It codes for CASSQYGETNEKLFF.

In this sample, this clonotype turned up once. The chain employs TRBV10-3 and TRBJ2-5, with unresolved D. The germline CDR1 and CDR2 sequences are ENHRY and SYGVKD. Trimming took 0 bases from V and 1 from J, leaving 3 bases between them. The CDR3 contains 13 residues. The CDR3 DNA sequence: TGTGCCATCAGTGAGTCCTTCCAAGAGACCCAGTACTTC. It yields the protein CAISESFQETQYF.

The chain carries TRBV7-2 and TRBJ2-5, with 8 positions matching TRBD2. The J call could be wrong; TRBJ2-3 is a better fit for the DNA end. Germline V gene sequence: CDR1 SGHTA, CDR2 FQGNSA. The CDR3 has 12 amino acids. CDR3 region: CASSQAGGGQYF. CDR3 bases: TGTGCCAGCAGCCAGGCGGGGGGTGGGCAGTATTTT.

The chain uses TRBV19 and TRBJ2-7, with TRBD1 identical over 7 bases. Germline loops: CDR1 LNHDA, CDR2 SQIVND (reference sequence). Trimming removed 9 bases from V and 5 bases from J; junction bases left unmatched: 13. The CDR3 consists of 14 residues. The CDR3 here is CASSQRDRKDEQYF. The CDR3, as DNA: TGTGCCAGCAGTCAGAGGGACAGAAAGGACGAGCAGTACTTC.

V is TRBV12-3 or TRBV12-4 and J is TRBJ1-5; D unclear. The V gene lost 4 bases and the J gene lost 7 bases, with 11 bases spanning the gap. CDR3 length: 13 residues. Here the CDR3 reads CASSSGGGQPQHF. The CDR3 bases are TGTGCCAGCAGTTCCGGAGGTGGGCAGCCCCAGCATTTT.